The 28 T cell receptor beta chains in this list originate from one sample, sequenced in a study of blood T cell repertoires in COVID-19. The protocol was immunoSEQ multiplex PCR, while the TCRdb copy is restricted to in-frame clones and leaves out a portion. The sample lists roughly 68,000 clones; 70% to 90% were seen once. Sequencing was performed on PBMCs or T cells enriched from blood (not recorded which). These receptors all come from a woman in her forties who had recovered from COVID-19.

This clone was seen only a few times. This sequence joins TRBV7-2 and TRBJ2-1; D is undetermined. The germline V gene has CDR1 SGHTA and CDR2 FQGNSA. The CDR3 runs to 14 residues. V dropped 0 bases and J dropped 9 bases, with 12 bases sitting between them. The CDR3 sequence is CASSLAPPRGEQFF. In DNA, the CDR3 is TGTGCCAGCAGCTTAGCCCCCCCAAGAGGTGAGCAGTTCTTC.

The V gene is TRBV13, the J gene TRBJ1-3; weak D call: TRBD1 (6 bases). The CDR3 sequence is 14 residues long. Germline V CDR1 and CDR2: PRHDT, FYEKMQ (reference sequence). V lost 2 bases and J 2 bases, leaving 7 bases between the germline ends. The CDR3 DNA sequence: TGTGCCAGCAGCTTATGGGGGCCTGGAAACACCATATATTTT. It yields the protein CASSLWGPGNTIYF.

The chain combines TRBV19 with TRBJ2-3; 7 nucleotides match TRBD2. Germline CDR1 LNHDA, CDR2 SQIVND (reference sequence). The V gene end was trimmed by 3 bases and the J gene end by 1 base; junction bases not matched to a gene: 1. This CDR3 comprises 14 residues. CDR3 sequence: CASSMGGGTDTQYF. DNA of the CDR3: TGTGCCAGTAGTATGGGAGGGGGCACAGATACGCAGTATTTT.

The chain carries TRBV7-8 and TRBJ2-5; possibly TRBD1 for D (6 bases). Germline values: CDR1 SGHVS, CDR2 FQNEAQ. The CDR3 totals 14 residues. The ends were cut back, 3 bases at V and 2 bases at J, with 10 bases in the middle. The CDR3 DNA follows: TGTGCCAGCAGCTTTAGGACAGCTCAAGAGACCCAGTACTTC. This translates into CASSFRTAQETQYF.

CDR3 in DNA: TGTGCCAGCAGCCAGCCGGGGTCTCTATATCAGCCCCAGCATTTT. This gives the protein CASSQPGSLYQPQHF. The V call is TRBV4-2, the J call TRBJ1-5; no reliable D call. Germline V CDR1 and CDR2: LGHNA, YNFKEQ. The CDR3 covers 15 residues. V shed 3 bases and J shed 5 bases, with 14 bases lying between them.

The chain combines TRBV19 with TRBJ1-4, with TRBD1 matching over 11 bases. The germline V gene has CDR1 LNHDA and CDR2 SQIVND (reference sequence). The V and J ends lost 8 bases and 7 bases, in that order; junction bases with no gene match: 9. The CDR3 length is 15 residues. CDR3 loop: CASQDRGREGEKLFF. Here the CDR3 DNA reads TGTGCCAGTCAGGACAGGGGGCGAGAAGGTGAAAAACTGTTTTTT.

The chain is built from TRBV5-6 and TRBJ1-3, with D uncertain. Trimming removed 0 bases at V and 0 bases at J, with 10 bases between. From germline, CDR1 is SGHDT and CDR2 YYEEEE. This CDR3 has 16 amino acids. In nucleotides, the CDR3 is TGTGCCAGCAGCTTGGCCAGGTTCCTCTCTGGAAACACCATATATTTT. It is translated as CASSLARFLSGNTIYF.

This chain links TRBV5-1 with TRBJ2-3; D not resolved. V dropped 0 bases and J dropped 0 bases, with 11 bases sitting between them. The CDR3 totals 16 residues. The germline V gene encodes CDR1 SGHRS and CDR2 YFSETQ. The CDR3 is CASSLDTMSSTDTQYF. CDR3 nucleotides: TGCGCCAGCAGCTTGGATACGATGAGTAGCACAGATACGCAGTATTTT.

This clone showed up just once. The V gene is TRBV5-4, the J gene TRBJ1-2; 8 positions agree with TRBD1. This CDR3 is built from 16 residues. V was pared by 4 bases and J by 4 bases, with 12 bases of the junction left unmatched. Germline-derived CDR1 and CDR2 are SGHNT and YYREEE (reference sequence). The CDR3 protein is CASSVSGTGALYGYTF. CDR3 nucleotides: TGTGCCAGCAGCGTGTCCGGGACAGGAGCCCTCTATGGCTACACCTTC. Using reference TRBV5-4 and TRBJ1-2 for the parts outside the CDR3, the full variable domain is ETGVTQSPTHLIKTRGQQVTLRCSSQSGHNTVSWYQQALGQGPQFIFQYYREEENGRGNFPPRFSGLQFPNYSSELNVNALELDDSALYLCASSVSGTGALYGYTFGSGTRLTVV.

The V gene is TRBV5-6, the J gene TRBJ2-7, with D possibly being TRBD2 (6 bases). The CDR3 loop spans 14 amino acids. Germline V gives CDR1 SGHDT, CDR2 YYEEEE. V was clipped by 4 bases and J by 11 bases, with 22 bases between them. The CDR3 region has the DNA TGTGCCAGCAGCCCCTCCGGGGGAGTTAGGAGAGAGTACTTC. Translation: CASSPSGGVRREYF.

The chain uses TRBV5-5 and TRBJ2-5; no firm D call. The CDR3 contains 13 residues. The germline CDR1 and CDR2 sequences are SGHKS and YYEKEE (reference sequence). Trimming stripped 2 bases from V and 4 bases from J, with 9 bases between. The CDR3 region has the DNA TGTGCCAGCAGCTTCGATGGTAGAGAGACCCAGTACTTC. Translated, it gives CASSFDGRETQYF.

V is TRBV10-3 and J is TRBJ1-1, with TRBD1 matching 7 bases. Germline assignment: CDR1 ENHRY and CDR2 SYGVKD. The CDR3 sequence is 13 residues long. V gave up 5 bases and J gave up 3 bases; unmatched junction bases: 3. The CDR3 loop is CAISQDRDTEAFF. DNA of the CDR3: TGTGCCATCAGTCAAGACAGGGACACTGAAGCTTTCTTT.

The chain carries TRBV4-2 and TRBJ2-1; 7 bases fit TRBD2. CDR1 LGHNA and CDR2 YNFKEQ come from the germline V gene. The CDR3 has 20 residues. Losses at the gene ends were 0 bases for V and 0 bases for J; bases not matched to a gene: 14. In nucleotides, the CDR3 is TGTGCCAGCAGCCAAGAGAGATCCCAGACTAGCCTCCCCTCCTACAATGAGCAGTTCTTC. It codes for CASSQERSQTSLPSYNEQFF.

This chain links TRBV10-2 with TRBJ1-6; no definite D call. Germline CDR1 is WSHSY and CDR2 is SAAADI. CDR3 size: 11 residues. Trimming shortened V by 10 bases and J by 10 bases, and 11 bases separated the two germline ends. The CDR3 DNA is TGCGCCACCGGGGTCCTCTCACCCCTCCACTTT. Protein product: CATGVLSPLHF.

The chain combines TRBV27 with TRBJ2-6; TRBD2 agrees at 10 bases. This CDR3 contains 17 residues. V lost 2 bases to trimming and J lost 1 base; unmatched junction nucleotides: 2. The germline CDR1 and CDR2 sequences are MNHEY and SMNVEV (reference sequence). CDR3 sequence: CASSLVAGGSGANVLTF. DNA for the CDR3: TGTGCCAGCAGTTTAGTAGCGGGGGGATCTGGGGCCAACGTCCTGACTTTC.

The chain joins TRBV19 to TRBJ2-1, with 10 positions matching TRBD2. With V trimmed by 7 bases and J by 4 bases, 7 bases remained unmatched. The germline CDR1 and CDR2 sequences are LNHDA and SQIVND (reference sequence). The CDR3 has 15 amino acids. This CDR3 is CASIASGGGYNEQFF. CDR3 sequence (DNA): TGTGCCAGTATTGCAAGCGGGGGGGGTTACAATGAGCAGTTCTTC.

The rearrangement links TRBV5-6 to TRBJ2-6; D is possibly TRBD1 (6 bases). V was shortened by 5 bases and J by 2 bases, with 11 bases between the two germline ends. Germline lookup yields CDR1 SGHDT and CDR2 YYEEEE. The CDR3 has 15 residues. CDR3: CASSYWTAGANVLTF. As DNA, the CDR3 is TGTGCCAGCAGTTACTGGACAGCTGGGGCCAACGTCCTGACTTTC.

V is TRBV5-1 and J is TRBJ2-3; a weak D match, TRBD1 (6 bases). V lost 4 bases and J 0 bases, leaving 12 bases between the germline ends. Germline-derived CDR1 and CDR2 are SGHRS and YFSETQ. The CDR3 spans 15 residues. The CDR3 DNA reads TGCGCCAGCAGCCCTAGGACAGCTAGCACAGATACGCAGTATTTT. Amino acid sequence: CASSPRTASTDTQYF. The variable domain in full, completed from reference TRBV5-1 and TRBJ2-3, reads KAGVTQTPRYLIKTRGQQVTLSCSPISGHRSVSWYQQTPGQGLQFLFEYFSETQRNKGNFPGRFSGRQFSNSRSEMNVSTLELGDSALYLCASSPRTASTDTQYFGPGTRLTVL.

This sequence joins TRBV25-1 and TRBJ1-4; maybe TRBD1 (5 bases). Germline assignment: CDR1 MGHDK and CDR2 SYGVNS. The CDR3 runs to 16 residues. The V end was cut by 4 bases, the J end by 3 bases, with 15 bases between. The CDR3 loop reads CASSGERQRPNEKLFF. DNA of the CDR3: TGTGCCAGCAGTGGGGAACGACAGAGACCTAATGAAAAACTGTTTTTT.

The chain is built from TRBV13 and TRBJ2-2, with 9 bases identical to TRBD1. This CDR3 contains 16 residues. V shed 0 bases, J shed 6 bases, and the junction held 5 bases outside the gene matches. In germline, CDR1 is PRHDT, CDR2 FYEKMQ (reference sequence). In nucleotides, the CDR3 is TGTGCCAGCAGCTTAGGCACAGGGGGCGCGGCCGGGGAGCTGTTTTTT. This translates into CASSLGTGGAAGELFF. The full variable domain, in which reference TRBV13 and TRBJ2-2 provide the parts outside the CDR3, is AAGVIQSPRHLIKEKRETATLKCYPIPRHDTVYWYQQGPGQDPQFLISFYEKMQSDKGSIPDRFSAQQFSDYHSELNMSSLELGDSALYFCASSLGTGGAAGELFFGEGSRLTVL.

This clone was counted only a few times. The genes are TRBV6-5 and TRBJ2-3; TRBD2 matches at 12 bases. V trimming: 6 bases; J trimming: 3 bases; junction bases outside the gene matches: 4. The CDR3 is 15 amino acids. CDR1 and CDR2 (germline): MNHEY, SVGAGI. For the CDR3, the DNA is TGTGCCAGCAGACACGGACTAGCGGGGACAGATACGCAGTATTTT. This gives the protein CASRHGLAGTDTQYF.

The chain is built from TRBV5-1 and TRBJ2-2; D gene unclear. The germline V and J ends were trimmed by 5 bases and 4 bases, with 12 bases remaining between them. This CDR3 spans 14 amino acids. CDR1 and CDR2 (germline): SGHRS, YFSETQ. The CDR3 nucleotides read TGCGCCAGCAGAAACGGATCGGGCACCGGGGAGCTGTTTTTT. Encoded protein: CASRNGSGTGELFF.

V and J are TRBV7-2 and TRBJ1-1; no clear D. CDR1 SGHTA and CDR2 FQGNSA come from the germline V gene. The CDR3 consists of 12 residues. V was clipped by 5 bases and J by 8 bases, with 12 bases between them. Written as DNA, the CDR3 is TGTGCCAGCAGCCGCCGGTCGTGGGAAGCTTTCTTT. It specifies CASSRRSWEAFF.

This rearrangement joins TRBV11-3 to TRBJ2-5, with 15 nucleotides matching TRBD2. The germline V gene has CDR1 SGHNT and CDR2 YENEEA. Unmatched junction bases numbered 14, after V lost 1 base and J lost 5 bases. The CDR3 length is 20 residues. DNA of the CDR3: TGTGCCAGCAGCTTAGCGCCACGAGGGACTAGCGGGGGGAACCGGGAGACCCAGTACTTC. Protein: CASSLAPRGTSGGNRETQYF.

CDR3 sequence (DNA): TGTGCCAGCAGTGGGCTAGCGGGGAACAATGAGCAGTTCTTC. It translates to CASSGLAGNNEQFF. V is TRBV25-1 and J is TRBJ2-1; 9 bases fit TRBD2. Germline values: CDR1 MGHDK, CDR2 SYGVNS. V trimming: 4 bases; J trimming: 5 bases; junction bases outside the gene matches: 3. The CDR3 extends over 14 amino acids.

V is TRBV15 and J is TRBJ2-1, with 9 bases matching TRBD1. The CDR3 consists of 17 residues. Germline CDR1 and CDR2: LNHNV and YYDKDF (reference sequence). J was trimmed by 4 bases and V by 2 bases; bases with no gene match: 9. CDR3 bases: TGTGCCACCAGCAGAAGCCGAGACAGGGGGATTTACAATGAGCAGTTCTTC. Its protein product is CATSRSRDRGIYNEQFF.

The genes are TRBV3-1 (or the pseudogene TRBV3-2) and TRBJ2-1; 9 nucleotides align to TRBD1. Germline assignment: CDR1 LGHDT and CDR2 YNNKEL (reference sequence). The CDR3 contains 14 residues. The V and J ends lost 4 bases and 7 bases, in that order; junction bases with no gene match: 5. The DNA for the CDR3 is TGTGCCAGCAGCCCTCGGGGACAGGGAAATGAGCAGTTCTTC. This translates into CASSPRGQGNEQFF.

The chain has TRBV5-5 and TRBJ2-7; tentative D call: TRBD2 (6 bases). The CDR3 consists of 13 residues. Germline V gives CDR1 SGHKS, CDR2 YYEKEE (reference sequence). V was pared by 5 bases and J by 3 bases, with 12 bases between. The CDR3 DNA reads as TGTGCCAGCAGTACGGGCGGGGTCTACGAGCAGTACTTC. Translated: CASSTGGVYEQYF.